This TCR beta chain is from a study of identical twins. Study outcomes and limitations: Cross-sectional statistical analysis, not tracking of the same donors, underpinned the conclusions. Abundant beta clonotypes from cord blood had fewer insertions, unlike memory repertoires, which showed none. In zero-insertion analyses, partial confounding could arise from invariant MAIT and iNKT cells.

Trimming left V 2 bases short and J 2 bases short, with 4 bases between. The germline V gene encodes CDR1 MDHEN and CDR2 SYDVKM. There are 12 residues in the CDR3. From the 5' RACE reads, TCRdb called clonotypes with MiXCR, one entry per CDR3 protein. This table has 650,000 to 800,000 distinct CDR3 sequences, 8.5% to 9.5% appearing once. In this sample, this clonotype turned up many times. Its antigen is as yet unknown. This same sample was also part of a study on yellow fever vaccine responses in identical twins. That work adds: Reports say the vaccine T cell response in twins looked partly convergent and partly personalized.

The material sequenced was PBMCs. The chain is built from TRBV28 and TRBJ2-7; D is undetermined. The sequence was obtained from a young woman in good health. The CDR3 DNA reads TGTGCCAGCAGTTTACAGGCCTACGAGCAGTACTTC. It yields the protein CASSLQAYEQYF.